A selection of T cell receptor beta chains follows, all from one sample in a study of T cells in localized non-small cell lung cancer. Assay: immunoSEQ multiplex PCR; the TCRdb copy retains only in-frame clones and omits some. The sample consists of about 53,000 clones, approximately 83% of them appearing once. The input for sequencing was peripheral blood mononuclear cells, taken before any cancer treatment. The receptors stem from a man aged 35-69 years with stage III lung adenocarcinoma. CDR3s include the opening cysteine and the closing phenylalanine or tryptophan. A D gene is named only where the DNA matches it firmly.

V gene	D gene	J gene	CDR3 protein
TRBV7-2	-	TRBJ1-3	CASSLGGSISGNTIYF
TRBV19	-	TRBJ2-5	CASSMSLAGQETQYF
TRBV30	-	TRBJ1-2	CAWSVQGSSYGYTF
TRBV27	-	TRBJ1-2	CASSSRQRAIDINYGYTF
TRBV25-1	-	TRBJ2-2	CASSEFENTGELFF
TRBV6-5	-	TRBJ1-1	CASSPRGGTEAFF
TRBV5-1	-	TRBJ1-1	CASRVLGETNTEAFF
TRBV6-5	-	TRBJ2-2	CASIRGTGELFF
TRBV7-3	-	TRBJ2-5	CASSLVGGDKETQYF
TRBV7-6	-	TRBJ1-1	CASSPLTMNTEAFF
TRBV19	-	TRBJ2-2	CASSMGRRESGELFF
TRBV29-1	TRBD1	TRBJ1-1	CSVLKQGGEAFF